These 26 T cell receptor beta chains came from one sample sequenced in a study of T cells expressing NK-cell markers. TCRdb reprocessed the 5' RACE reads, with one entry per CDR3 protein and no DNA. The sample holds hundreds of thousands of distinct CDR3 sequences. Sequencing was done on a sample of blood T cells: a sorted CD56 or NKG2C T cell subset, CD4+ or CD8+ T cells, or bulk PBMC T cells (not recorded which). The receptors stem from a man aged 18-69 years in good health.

The CDR3 loop is CSARDPRKGARDTEAFF. The V and J genes are TRBV20-1 and TRBJ1-1; the TCRdb D gene call, TRBD1, has no DNA to confirm it. CDR3 length: 17 residues. Germline CDR1 reads DFQATT; CDR2 reads SNEGSKA (reference sequence).

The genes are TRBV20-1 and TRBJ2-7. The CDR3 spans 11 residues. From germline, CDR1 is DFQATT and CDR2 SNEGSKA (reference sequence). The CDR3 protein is CSAPHRYEQYF.

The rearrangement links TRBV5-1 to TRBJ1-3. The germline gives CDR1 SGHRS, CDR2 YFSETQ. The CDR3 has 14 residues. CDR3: CASSLDPNGNTIYF.

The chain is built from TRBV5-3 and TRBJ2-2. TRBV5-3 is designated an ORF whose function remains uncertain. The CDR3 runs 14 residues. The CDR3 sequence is CARSLERSPGELFF.

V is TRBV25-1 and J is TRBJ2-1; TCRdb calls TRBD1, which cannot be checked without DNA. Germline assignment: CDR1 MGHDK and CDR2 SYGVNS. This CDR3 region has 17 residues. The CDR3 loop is CASSELRVRGRNNEQFF.

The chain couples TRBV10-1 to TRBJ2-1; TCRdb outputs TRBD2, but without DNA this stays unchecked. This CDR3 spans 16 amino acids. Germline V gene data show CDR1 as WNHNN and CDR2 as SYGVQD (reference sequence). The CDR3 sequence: CASSESQRGGRSEQFF.

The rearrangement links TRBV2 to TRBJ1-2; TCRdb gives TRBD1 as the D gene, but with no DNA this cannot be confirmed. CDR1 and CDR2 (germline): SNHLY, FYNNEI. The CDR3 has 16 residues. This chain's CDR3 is CASSLAGHATGGGYTF.

The CDR3 sequence: CAISETGLAGGVTDTQYF. The rearrangement joins TRBV10-3 to TRBJ2-3; lacking DNA, the TRBD2 call made by TCRdb goes unchecked. Per the germline V gene, CDR1 is ENHRY and CDR2 is SYGVKD. The CDR3 spans 18 residues.

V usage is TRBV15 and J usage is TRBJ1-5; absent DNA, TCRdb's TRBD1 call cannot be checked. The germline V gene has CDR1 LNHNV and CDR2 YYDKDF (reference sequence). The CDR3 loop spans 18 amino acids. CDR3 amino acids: CATSRHRPGTVGNQPQHF.

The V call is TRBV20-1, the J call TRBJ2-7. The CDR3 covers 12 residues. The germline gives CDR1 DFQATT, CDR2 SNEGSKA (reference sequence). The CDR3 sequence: CSARGVFYEQYF.

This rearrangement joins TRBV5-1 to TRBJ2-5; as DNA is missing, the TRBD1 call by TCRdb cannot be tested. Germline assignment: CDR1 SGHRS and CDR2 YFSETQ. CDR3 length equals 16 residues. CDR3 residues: CASSLEPGPPSGDQYF.

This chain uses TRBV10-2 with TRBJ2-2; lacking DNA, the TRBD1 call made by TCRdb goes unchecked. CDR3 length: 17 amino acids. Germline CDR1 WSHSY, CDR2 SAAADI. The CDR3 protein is CASSGRGPQLNTGELFF.

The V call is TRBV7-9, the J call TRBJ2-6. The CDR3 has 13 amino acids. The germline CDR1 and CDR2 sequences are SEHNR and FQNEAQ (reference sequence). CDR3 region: CASTPSGANVLTF.

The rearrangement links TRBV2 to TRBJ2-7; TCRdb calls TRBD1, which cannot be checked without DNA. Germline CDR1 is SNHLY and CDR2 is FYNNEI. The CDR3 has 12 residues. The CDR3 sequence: CASGLGDYEQYF.

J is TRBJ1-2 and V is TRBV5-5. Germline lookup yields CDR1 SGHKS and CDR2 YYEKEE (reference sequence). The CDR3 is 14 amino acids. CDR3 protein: CASSSRRWTDGYTF. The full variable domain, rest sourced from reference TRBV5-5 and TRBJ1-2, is DAGVTQSPTHLIKTRGQQVTLRCSPISGHKSVSWYQQVLGQGPQFIFQYYEKEERGRGNFPDRFSARQFPNYSSELNVNALLLGDSALYLCASSSRRWTDGYTFGSGTRLTVV.

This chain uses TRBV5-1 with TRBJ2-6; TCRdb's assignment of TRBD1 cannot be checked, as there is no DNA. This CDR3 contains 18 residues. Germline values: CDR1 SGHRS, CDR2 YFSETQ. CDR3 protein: CASSPGTGGSSGANVLTF. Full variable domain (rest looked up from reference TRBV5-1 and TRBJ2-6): KAGVTQTPRYLIKTRGQQVTLSCSPISGHRSVSWYQQTPGQGLQFLFEYFSETQRNKGNFPGRFSGRQFSNSRSEMNVSTLELGDSALYLCASSPGTGGSSGANVLTFGAGSRLTVL.

The CDR3 spells CAWSVMGTGRETQYF. The chain couples TRBV30 to TRBJ2-5; the D call of TRBD1 rests on TCRdb alone, since no DNA is present to check it. From germline, CDR1 is GTSNPN and CDR2 SVGIG (reference sequence). CDR3 length equals 15 residues.

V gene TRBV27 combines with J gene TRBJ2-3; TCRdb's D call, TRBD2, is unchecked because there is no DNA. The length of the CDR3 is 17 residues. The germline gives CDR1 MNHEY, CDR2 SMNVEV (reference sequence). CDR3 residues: CASSSPGLAGRTDTQYF.

CDR3 amino acids: CASDTWTSGSPDTQYF. The genes are TRBV12-5 and TRBJ2-3; the D call from TCRdb, TRBD2, cannot be confirmed without DNA. This CDR3 comprises 16 residues. Germline V gene data show CDR1 as LGHNT and CDR2 as FRNRAP.

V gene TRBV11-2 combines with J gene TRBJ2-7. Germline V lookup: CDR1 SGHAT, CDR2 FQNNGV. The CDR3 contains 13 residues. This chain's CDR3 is CASSPTPFGEQYF.

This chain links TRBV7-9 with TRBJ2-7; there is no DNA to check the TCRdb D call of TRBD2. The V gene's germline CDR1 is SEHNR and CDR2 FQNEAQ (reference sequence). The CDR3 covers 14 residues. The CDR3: CASSKERGSYEQYF.

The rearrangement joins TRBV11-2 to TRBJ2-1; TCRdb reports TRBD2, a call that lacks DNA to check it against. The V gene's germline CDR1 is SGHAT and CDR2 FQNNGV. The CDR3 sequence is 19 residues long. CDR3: CASSLFGGSGGPTYNEQFF. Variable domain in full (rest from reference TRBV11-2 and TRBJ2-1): EAGVAQSPRYKIIEKRQSVAFWCNPISGHATLYWYQQILGQGPKLLIQFQNNGVVDDSQLPKDRFSAERLKGVDSTLKIQPAKLEDSAVYLCASSLFGGSGGPTYNEQFFGPGTRLTVL.

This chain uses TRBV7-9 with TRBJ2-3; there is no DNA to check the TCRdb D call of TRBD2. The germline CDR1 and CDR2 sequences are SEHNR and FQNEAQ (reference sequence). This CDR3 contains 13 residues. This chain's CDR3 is CASSTAGLPKGYF.

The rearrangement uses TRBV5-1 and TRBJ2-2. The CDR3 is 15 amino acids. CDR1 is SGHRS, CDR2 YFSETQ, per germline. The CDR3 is CASSSMAVTTGELFF.

The CDR3 loop reads CASNWGLAGHTDTQYF. V usage is TRBV5-4 and J usage is TRBJ2-3; the D call of TRBD2 rests on TCRdb alone, since no DNA is present to check it. CDR1 SGHNT and CDR2 YYREEE come from the germline V gene (reference sequence). The CDR3 runs 16 residues.

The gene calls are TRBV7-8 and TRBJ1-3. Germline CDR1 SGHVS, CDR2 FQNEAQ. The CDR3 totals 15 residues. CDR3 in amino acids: CASSLIFDVRNTIYF.